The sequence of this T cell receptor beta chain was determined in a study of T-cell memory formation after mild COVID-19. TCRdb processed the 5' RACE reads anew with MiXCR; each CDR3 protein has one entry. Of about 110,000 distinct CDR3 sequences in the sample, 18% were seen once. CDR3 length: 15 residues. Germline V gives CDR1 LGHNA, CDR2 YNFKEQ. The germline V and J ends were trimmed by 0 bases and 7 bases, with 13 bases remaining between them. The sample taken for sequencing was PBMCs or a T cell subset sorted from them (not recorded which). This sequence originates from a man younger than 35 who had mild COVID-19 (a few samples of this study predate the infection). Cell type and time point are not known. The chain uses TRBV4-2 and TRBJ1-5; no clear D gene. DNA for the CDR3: TGTGCCAGCAGCCAAGATTCTGGTGGCGGGCAGCCCCAGCATTTT. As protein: CASSQDSGGGQPQHF.